This T cell receptor beta chain was recorded in a study of CD8 T cells in ankylosing spondylitis. Study-wide findings and caveats: Past research had described some motif variants in reactive arthritis synovial fluid and blood. Among TCR beta sequences, a motif of under 10 highly homologous variants appeared characteristic of ankylosing spondylitis blood. Clones linked to disease, bearing a CD8+ phenotype, were relatively rare in peripheral blood. The clones that were linked to disease were reported to be significantly enriched in matched synovial fluid samples from ankylosing spondylitis patients.

V was clipped by 4 bases and J by 6 bases, with 7 bases between them. The CDR3 totals 11 residues. Germline CDR1 and CDR2: ENHRY and SYGVKD. Libraries of TCR beta came from quantitative 5'-RACE with molecular barcodes. One entry per CDR3 protein results from TCRdb running MiXCR on the 5' RACE reads. The sample lists a few hundred thousand distinct CDR3 sequences, approximately 8.2% seen once, with approximately 14% in the top ten. There are a few counts of this clonotype. The antigen is not known. Source material: blood, either unsorted or a sorted T cell fraction (not recorded which). This chain joins TRBV10-3 and TRBJ2-7, with D unclear. The source of this sequence is a male donor with ankylosing spondylitis. The CDR3 sequence is CAISGGLEQYF. CDR3 in DNA: TGTGCCATCAGTGGAGGTCTCGAGCAGTACTTC.